This entry lists 20 T cell receptor beta chains sequenced from one sample in a study of spatial heterogeneity in lung cancer. Their cognate antigens are unknown. The time point: sample taken at primary tumor resection. Overall study findings and caveats: Tumoral mutation counts were tracked by counts of expanded intratumoral alpha and beta TCRs.

TCRdb re-called the 5' RACE reads with MiXCR, one entry per CDR3 protein. Seen here are about 5,000 distinct CDR3 sequences, around 13% observed once, and the top ten hold about 9.4%. Sequenced material: lung tumor tissue, taken at surgery. The receptors shown here come from a female donor with early-stage non-small cell lung cancer.

There are many counts of this clonotype. The rearrangement joins TRBV12-3 or TRBV12-4 to TRBJ2-5, with D possibly matching TRBD2 (6 bases). With 8 bases removed from V and 1 base from J, the gap between germline ends came to 20 bases. This CDR3 spans 16 amino acids. The CDR3, as DNA: TGTGCCAGCGCTCGGGCAGGATGGGGACTCCAAGAGACCCAGTACTTC. Protein product: CASARAGWGLQETQYF.

This clonotype was observed many times. The genes are TRBV12-3 or TRBV12-4 and TRBJ2-7; D perhaps matches TRBD1 (6 bases). This CDR3 has 14 amino acids. V lost 4 bases to trimming and J lost 2 bases, with 12 bases between them. In DNA, the CDR3 is TGTGCCAGCAGTTCCCAGAACAGGGCCTACGAGCAGTACTTC. Translated: CASSSQNRAYEQYF.

This clonotype was counted at least ten times. CDR3: CASGQGTGETQYF. The DNA of the CDR3 is TGTGCTAGTGGACAGGGAACAGGGGAGACCCAGTACTTC. V is TRBV12-5 and J is TRBJ2-5; D possibly corresponds to TRBD1 (6 bases). V was shortened by 6 bases and J by 5 bases, with 13 bases between the two germline ends. The CDR3 covers 13 residues. Germline V gene data show CDR1 as LGHNT and CDR2 as FRNRAP.

This clonotype is labeled as medium-sized (0.01 to 0.1%). The chain carries TRBV4-2 and TRBJ2-6; 10 nucleotides agree with TRBD2. V gave up 2 bases and J gave up 2 bases; unmatched junction bases: 3. CDR1 is LGHNA and CDR2 is YNFKEQ in the germline V gene. The CDR3 has 17 amino acids. CDR3 DNA: TGTGCCAGCAGCCAATTAGCGGGGGGAACTGGGGCCAACGTCCTGACTTTC. It specifies CASSQLAGGTGANVLTF.

This clonotype is medium-sized by share. The J gene is TRBJ2-3, the V gene TRBV6-1, with a possible D match to TRBD2 (7 bases). This CDR3 has 14 residues. Germline V CDR1 and CDR2: MNHNS, SASEGT. V lost 2 bases, J lost 7 bases, and 13 bases lay in between. The DNA of the CDR3 is TGTGCCAGCAGTGAACTGGGGGGGGCGAATACGCAGTATTTT. Translation gives CASSELGGANTQYF.

The chain links TRBV24-1 to TRBJ2-1; D unclear. V lost 0 bases and J 12 bases, leaving 2 bases between the germline ends. The CDR3 contains 10 residues. Germline CDR1 and CDR2: KGHDR and SFDVKD. CDR3 bases: TGTGCCACCAGTGATTTGTTGCAGTTCTTC. Residues: CATSDLLQFF.

Sample share makes this clonotype medium-sized. The chain joins TRBV12-3 or TRBV12-4 to TRBJ1-1, with 7 bases matching TRBD1. V lost 7 bases and J lost 0; bases outside the gene matches: 2. The CDR3 loop spans 13 amino acids. The CDR3 region is CASKQGMNTEAFF. The CDR3 bases are TGTGCCAGCAAACAGGGGATGAACACTGAAGCTTTCTTT.

This clonotype was counted many times. The rearrangement uses TRBV6-5 and TRBJ2-2, with TRBD2 matching over 10 bases. The germline V gene has CDR1 MNHEY and CDR2 SVGAGI. J lost 4 bases, V lost 6 bases, and 17 bases had no gene match. The CDR3 is 19 amino acids. The CDR3 reads CASSRRYFSGGQATGELFF. Written as DNA, the CDR3 is TGTGCCAGCAGCCGCAGATACTTTAGCGGGGGGCAGGCCACCGGGGAGCTGTTTTTT.

This clonotype has just a few counts. The rearrangement joins TRBV7-9 to TRBJ2-3; D is unclear. The CDR3 has 11 residues. Germline loops: CDR1 SEHNR, CDR2 FQNEAQ (reference sequence). Trimming removed 3 bases at V and 7 bases at J, with 5 bases between. This CDR3 reads CASSFDNTQYF. CDR3 DNA sequence: TGTGCCAGCAGCTTTGATAATACGCAGTATTTT.

This chain connects TRBV15 to TRBJ1-2; D is uncertain. Trimming took off 8 bases at V and 7 bases at J, with 20 bases between the two ends. Germline assignment: CDR1 LNHNV and CDR2 YYDKDF (reference sequence). The CDR3 covers 14 residues. The CDR3 loop reads CATGRAGYTSGYTF. Here the CDR3 DNA reads TGTGCCACCGGGAGGGCAGGCTATACTAGTGGCTACACCTTC. The full variable domain, its missing parts supplied by reference TRBV15 and TRBJ1-2, is DAMVIQNPRYQVTQFGKPVTLSCSQTLNHNVMYWYQQKSSQAPKLLFHYYDKDFNNEADTPDNFQSRRPNTSFCFLDIRSPGLGDTAMYLCATGRAGYTSGYTFGSGTRLTVV.

This clonotype was seen many times. The chain couples TRBV2 to TRBJ2-7, with D possibly matching TRBD2 (6 bases). CDR1 SNHLY and CDR2 FYNNEI come from the germline V gene. The CDR3 runs to 12 residues. V lost 6 bases and J lost 4, with 10 bases in between. The CDR3 reads CASSPLAYEQYF. CDR3 in DNA: TGTGCCAGCAGCCCACTAGCTTACGAGCAGTACTTC.

V and J are TRBV12-3 or TRBV12-4 and TRBJ1-5, with 9 nucleotides matching TRBD1. The CDR3 extends over 15 amino acids. The V and J ends lost 5 bases and 9 bases, in that order; junction bases with no gene match: 11. In nucleotides, the CDR3 is TGTGCCAGCAGTGCGGACAGGGGAATGAACCGGCCCCAGCATTTT. Its protein product is CASSADRGMNRPQHF.

This clonotype was observed at least ten times. This chain joins TRBV9 and TRBJ2-7, with 7 positions matching TRBD1. In germline, CDR1 is SGDLS, CDR2 YYNGEE. The ends lost 3 bases at V and 4 bases at J; junction bases unmatched: 13. The CDR3 is 16 residues long. This CDR3 reads CASSEGRAGGRYEQYF. The CDR3 bases are TGTGCCAGCAGCGAAGGGCGGGCAGGGGGACGATACGAGCAGTACTTC.

By sample share, this clonotype is medium-sized (0.01 to 0.1%). V and J are TRBV5-5 and TRBJ2-1; 15 positions agree with TRBD2. The CDR3 loop spans 16 amino acids. Germline CDR1 is SGHKS and CDR2 is YYEKEE (reference sequence). The V gene end was trimmed by 4 bases and the J gene end by 8 bases; junction bases not matched to a gene: 7. The CDR3 sequence is CASSPQGLAGGDEQFF. CDR3 in DNA: TGTGCCAGCAGCCCCCAGGGACTAGCGGGGGGTGATGAGCAGTTCTTC.

This clonotype was seen repeatedly, ten times or more. V gene TRBV6-5 combines with J gene TRBJ1-5, with D uncertain. The V gene's germline CDR1 is MNHEY and CDR2 SVGAGI. Trimming removed 0 bases at V and 0 bases at J, with 6 bases between. This CDR3 is 15 amino acids long. For the CDR3, the DNA is TGTGCCAGCAGTTACTCCCATGATAGCAATCAGCCCCAGCATTTT. Its translation: CASSYSHDSNQPQHF.

This clonotype was counted ten times or more. The rearrangement joins TRBV11-2 to TRBJ2-5; D perhaps matches TRBD2 (5 bases). Germline-derived CDR1 and CDR2 are SGHAT and FQNNGV. Trimming removed 3 bases at V and 0 bases at J, with 8 bases between. The CDR3 totals 14 residues. The CDR3 loop reads CASSFMDYQETQYF. The DNA of the CDR3 is TGTGCCAGCAGCTTTATGGACTACCAAGAGACCCAGTACTTC.

In its sample, this clonotype is medium-sized. V and J are TRBV28 and TRBJ1-3; D remains unclear. The CDR3 is made up of 14 amino acids. Trimming took 3 bases from V and 4 from J, leaving 10 bases between them. Germline lookup yields CDR1 MDHEN and CDR2 SYDVKM. CDR3 loop: CASSLGSIGNTIYF. For the CDR3, the DNA is TGTGCCAGCAGTTTGGGGAGTATCGGAAACACCATATATTTT.

Within the sample, this clonotype is medium-sized. The chain uses TRBV5-4 and TRBJ2-1, with 7 positions matching TRBD1. CDR1 is SGHNT and CDR2 is YYREEE in the germline V gene (reference sequence). The CDR3 length is 12 residues. Trimming took 6 bases from V and 5 from J; bases not matched to a gene: 2. The CDR3, as DNA: TGTGCCAGCACGGGACAGAACAATGAGCAGTTCTTC. Translated: CASTGQNNEQFF.

This clonotype is medium-sized within its sample. The rearrangement uses TRBV24-1 and TRBJ2-2; tentative D call: TRBD2 (6 bases). CDR3 length equals 17 residues. V lost 3 bases and J 4 bases, leaving 17 bases between the germline ends. Germline CDR1 reads KGHDR; CDR2 reads SFDVKD. The CDR3 is CATSDKGGKRGTGELFF. CDR3 coding DNA: TGTGCCACCAGTGATAAGGGCGGGAAAAGAGGCACCGGGGAGCTGTTTTTT.

This clonotype was counted at least ten times. The chain combines TRBV9 with TRBJ1-2; unclear D gene. CDR1 is SGDLS and CDR2 is YYNGEE in the germline V gene. The V end lost 3 bases, the J end lost 5 bases, and 8 bases lay between the germline ends. There are 12 residues in the CDR3. DNA of the CDR3: TGTGCCAGCAGCGAGGATGAGTATGGCTACACCTTC. Translation gives CASSEDEYGYTF.